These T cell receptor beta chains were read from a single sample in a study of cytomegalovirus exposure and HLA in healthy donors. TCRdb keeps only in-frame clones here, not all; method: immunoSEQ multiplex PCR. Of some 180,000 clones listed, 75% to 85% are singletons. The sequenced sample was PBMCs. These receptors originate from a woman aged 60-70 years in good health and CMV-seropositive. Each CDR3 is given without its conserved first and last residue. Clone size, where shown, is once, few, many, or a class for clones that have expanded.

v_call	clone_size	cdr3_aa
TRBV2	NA	ASSSEGARGYT
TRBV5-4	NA	ASSLSQRAEAF
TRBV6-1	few	ASSWNRVRNSQY
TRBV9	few	ASSVEPGGHSYEQY
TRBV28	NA	ASSPNSGGFYNEQF
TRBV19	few	ASKIWGQGGNQPQH
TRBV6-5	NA	ASSYSSTGYEQY
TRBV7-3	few	ASSSTGSREETQY
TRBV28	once	ASSPAGGATDTQY
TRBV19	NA	ASDREGNYGYT
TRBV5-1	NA	ASSLGVGNTIY
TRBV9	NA	ASSVRGRGISDTQY
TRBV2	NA	ASHWVPSGGSSYEQY
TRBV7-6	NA	ASSEQGPGNTIY
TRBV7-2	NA	ASSLAVSGNNSPLH
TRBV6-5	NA	ASSPEGRAEAF
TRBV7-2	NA	ASSFAHGGGGV
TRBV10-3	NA	AISPYLGTGGEQY
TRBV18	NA	ASSPGQRLFQETQY
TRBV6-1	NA	AGSRQGRDTEAF
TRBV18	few	ASSPPWSGTGGSDTQY
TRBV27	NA	ASRTGGAGNQPQH
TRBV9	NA	ASSVAAGGISEAF
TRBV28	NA	ASSLPSVNEQF
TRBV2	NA	ASTYDSRNTQY
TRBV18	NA	ASSPGHGNSPLH
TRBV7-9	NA	ASSLSADLGDSQY
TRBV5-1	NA	ASSLGVLSGNTIY
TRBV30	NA	AWTPGGSAQY
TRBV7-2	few	ASSRGGVTSYNSPLH
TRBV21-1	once	ALTRGLTGASDTQY
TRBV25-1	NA	ASSEWQNTGELF
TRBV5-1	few	ASSDWTSGSYEQY
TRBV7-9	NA	ASSFGSGKLF
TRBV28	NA	ASKVHDEAF